The present TCR beta chain was sequenced within a study of cytomegalovirus exposure and HLA in healthy donors. Use of 60 Vbeta and 13 Jbeta primers characterized the PCR. Repertoires were generated with immunoSEQ multiplex PCR, while TCRdb's copy carries only in-frame clones and drops some. The sample includes roughly 200,000 clones, around 70% of them seen just once. With 5 bases clipped from V and 0 bases from J, the junction kept 7 bases outside the gene matches. The CDR3 length is 16 residues. Germline V gene data show CDR1 as MNHNY and CDR2 as SVGAGI (reference sequence). The origin of this receptor is a male donor in good health and CMV-seronegative. The rearrangement joins TRBV6-6 to TRBJ2-1, with 7 bases identical to TRBD1. Sequencing was carried out using PBMCs. The CDR3 sequence: CASSIRQGSSYNEQFF. The CDR3 nucleotides are TGTGCCAGCAGTATTCGACAGGGCAGCTCCTACAATGAGCAGTTCTTC.